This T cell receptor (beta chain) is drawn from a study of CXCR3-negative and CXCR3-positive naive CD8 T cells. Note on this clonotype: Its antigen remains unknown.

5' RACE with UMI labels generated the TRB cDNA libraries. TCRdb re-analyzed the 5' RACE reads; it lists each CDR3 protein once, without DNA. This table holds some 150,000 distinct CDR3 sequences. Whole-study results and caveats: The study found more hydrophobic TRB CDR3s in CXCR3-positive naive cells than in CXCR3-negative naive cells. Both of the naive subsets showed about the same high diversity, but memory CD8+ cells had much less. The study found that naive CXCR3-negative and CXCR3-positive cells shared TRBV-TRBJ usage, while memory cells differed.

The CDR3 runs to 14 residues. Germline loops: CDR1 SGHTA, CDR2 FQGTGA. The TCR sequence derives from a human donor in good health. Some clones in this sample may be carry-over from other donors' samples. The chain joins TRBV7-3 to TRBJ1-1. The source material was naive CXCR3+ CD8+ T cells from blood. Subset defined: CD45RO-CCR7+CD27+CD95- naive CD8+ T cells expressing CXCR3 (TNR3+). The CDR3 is CASSSGGSVTEAFF.